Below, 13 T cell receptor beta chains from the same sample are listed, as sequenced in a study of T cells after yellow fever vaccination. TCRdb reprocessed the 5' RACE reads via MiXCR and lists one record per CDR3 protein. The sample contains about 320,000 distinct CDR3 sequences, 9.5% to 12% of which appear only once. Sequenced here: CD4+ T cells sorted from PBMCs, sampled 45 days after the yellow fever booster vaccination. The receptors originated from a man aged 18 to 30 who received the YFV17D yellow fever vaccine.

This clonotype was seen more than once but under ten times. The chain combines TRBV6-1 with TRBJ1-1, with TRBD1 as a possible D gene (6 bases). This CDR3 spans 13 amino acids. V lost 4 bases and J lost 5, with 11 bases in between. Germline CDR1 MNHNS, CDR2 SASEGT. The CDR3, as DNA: TGTGCCAGCAGTGTGCAGGGGAGGACTGAAGCTTTCTTT. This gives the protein CASSVQGRTEAFF.

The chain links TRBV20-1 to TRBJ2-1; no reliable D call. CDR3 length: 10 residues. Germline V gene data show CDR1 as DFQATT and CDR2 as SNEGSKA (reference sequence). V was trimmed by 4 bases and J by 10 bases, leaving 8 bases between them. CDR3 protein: CSAKWEEQFF. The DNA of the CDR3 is TGCAGTGCTAAGTGGGAAGAGCAGTTCTTC.

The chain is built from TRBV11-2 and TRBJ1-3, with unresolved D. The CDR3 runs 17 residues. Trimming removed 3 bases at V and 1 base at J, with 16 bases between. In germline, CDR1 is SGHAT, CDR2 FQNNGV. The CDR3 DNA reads TGTGCCAGCAGCTTCAGGACCTCCGAGATATCTGGAAACACCATATATTTT. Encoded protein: CASSFRTSEISGNTIYF.

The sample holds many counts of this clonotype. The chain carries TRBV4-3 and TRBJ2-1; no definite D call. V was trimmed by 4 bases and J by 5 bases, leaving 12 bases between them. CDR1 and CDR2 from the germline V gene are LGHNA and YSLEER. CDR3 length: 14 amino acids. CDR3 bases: TGCGCCAGCAGCCTCCTGGCTAATGACAATGAGCAGTTCTTC. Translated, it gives CASSLLANDNEQFF.

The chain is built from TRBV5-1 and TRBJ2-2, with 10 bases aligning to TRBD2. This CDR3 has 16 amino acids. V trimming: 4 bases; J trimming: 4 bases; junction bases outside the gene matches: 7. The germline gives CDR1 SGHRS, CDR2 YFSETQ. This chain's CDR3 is CASSGPGLAFTGELFF. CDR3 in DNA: TGCGCCAGCAGCGGACCGGGACTAGCGTTCACCGGGGAGCTGTTTTTT.

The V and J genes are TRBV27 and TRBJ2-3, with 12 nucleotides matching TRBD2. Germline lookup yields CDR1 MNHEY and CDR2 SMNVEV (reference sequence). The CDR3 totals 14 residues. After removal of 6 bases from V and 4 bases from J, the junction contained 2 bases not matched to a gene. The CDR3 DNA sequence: TGTGCCAGCAGAGGACTAGCGGGGCCAGATACGCAGTATTTT. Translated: CASRGLAGPDTQYF.

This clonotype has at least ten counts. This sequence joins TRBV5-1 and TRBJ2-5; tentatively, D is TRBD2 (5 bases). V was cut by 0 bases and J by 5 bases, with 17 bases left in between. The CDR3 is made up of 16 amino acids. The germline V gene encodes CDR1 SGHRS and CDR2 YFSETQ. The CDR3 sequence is CASSLGDSEGAETQYF. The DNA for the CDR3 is TGCGCCAGCAGCTTGGGTGACTCAGAGGGAGCGGAGACCCAGTACTTC.

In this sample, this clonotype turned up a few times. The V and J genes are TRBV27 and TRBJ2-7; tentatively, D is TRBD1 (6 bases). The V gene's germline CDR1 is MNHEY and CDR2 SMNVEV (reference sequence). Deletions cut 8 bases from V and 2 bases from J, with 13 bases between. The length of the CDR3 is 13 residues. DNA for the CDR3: TGTGCCAGCGGGACCACAGGGACCTACGAGCAGTACTTC. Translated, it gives CASGTTGTYEQYF.

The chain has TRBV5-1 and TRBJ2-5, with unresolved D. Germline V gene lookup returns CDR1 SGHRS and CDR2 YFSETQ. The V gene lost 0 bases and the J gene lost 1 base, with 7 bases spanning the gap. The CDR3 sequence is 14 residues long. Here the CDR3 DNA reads TGCGCCAGCAGCTTGGCTTCCAGCCAAGAGACCCAGTACTTC. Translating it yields CASSLASSQETQYF.

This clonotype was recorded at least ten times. CDR3 bases: TGTGCCAGTAGTATCAGGGTTAACAATGAGCAGTTCTTC. It encodes CASSIRVNNEQFF. The V call is TRBV19, the J call TRBJ2-1; TRBD1 is a possible D gene (5 bases). Germline V gives CDR1 LNHDA, CDR2 SQIVND (reference sequence). The CDR3 has 13 amino acids. Trimming shortened V by 3 bases and J by 5 bases, and 8 bases separated the two germline ends.

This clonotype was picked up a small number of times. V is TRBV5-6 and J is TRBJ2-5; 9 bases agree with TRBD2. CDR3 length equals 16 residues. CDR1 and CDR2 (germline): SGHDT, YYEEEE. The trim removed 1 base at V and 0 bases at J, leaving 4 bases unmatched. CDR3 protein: CASSLLAGTYQETQYF. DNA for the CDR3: TGTGCCAGCAGCTTGCTAGCGGGGACGTACCAAGAGACCCAGTACTTC.

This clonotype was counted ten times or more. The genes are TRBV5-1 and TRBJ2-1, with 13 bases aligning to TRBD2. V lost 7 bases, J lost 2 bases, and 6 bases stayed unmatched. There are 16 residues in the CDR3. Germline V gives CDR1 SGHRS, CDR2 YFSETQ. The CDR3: CASSTSGGAAYNEQFF. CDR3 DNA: TGCGCCAGCTCTACTAGCGGGGGGGCCGCCTACAATGAGCAGTTCTTC.

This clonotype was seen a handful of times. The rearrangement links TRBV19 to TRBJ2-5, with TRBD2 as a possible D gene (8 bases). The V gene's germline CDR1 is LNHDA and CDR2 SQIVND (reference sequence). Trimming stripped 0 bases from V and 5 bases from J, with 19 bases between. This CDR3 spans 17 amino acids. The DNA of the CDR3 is TGTGCCAGTAGTATAGATATGTTTAGCGGGACAGCGGAGACCCAGTACTTC. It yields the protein CASSIDMFSGTAETQYF.